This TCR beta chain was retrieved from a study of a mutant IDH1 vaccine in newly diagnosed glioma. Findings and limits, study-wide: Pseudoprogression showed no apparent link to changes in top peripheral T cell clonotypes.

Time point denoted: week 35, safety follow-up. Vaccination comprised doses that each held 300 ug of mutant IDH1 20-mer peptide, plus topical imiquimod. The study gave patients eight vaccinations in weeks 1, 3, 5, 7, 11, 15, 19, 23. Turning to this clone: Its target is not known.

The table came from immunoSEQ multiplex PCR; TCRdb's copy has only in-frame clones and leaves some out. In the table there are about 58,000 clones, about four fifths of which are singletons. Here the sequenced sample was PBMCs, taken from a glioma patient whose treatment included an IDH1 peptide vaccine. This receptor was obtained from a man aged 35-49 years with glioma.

The CDR3 coding sequence is TGTGCCAGCAGTGTTGGACTGCGCGGCTACACCTTC. Amino acid sequence: CASSVGLRGYTF. The V call is TRBV28, the J call TRBJ1-2; D is unresolved. The CDR3 has 12 amino acids. Germline CDR1 and CDR2: MDHEN and SYDVKM. Trimming pared 5 bases from V and 8 bases from J, leaving 12 bases between.